The 13 T cell receptor beta chains below all came from one sample that was sequenced in a study of CXCR3-negative and CXCR3-positive naive CD8 T cells. TRB cDNA was prepared as libraries by UMI-labeled 5' RACE. TCRdb reprocessed the 5' RACE reads, with one entry per CDR3 protein and no DNA. The sample has some 61,000 distinct CDR3 sequences; the top ten hold around 4%. Material: naive CXCR3- CD8+ T cells from blood. Regarding subset: CD45RO-CCR7+CD27+CD95- naive CD8+ T cells lacking CXCR3 (TNR3-). The receptors derive from a human donor in good health. Some clones in this sample may be carry-over from other donors' samples.

The chain links TRBV29-1 to TRBJ2-2. The CDR3 has 15 residues. The germline gives CDR1 SQVTM, CDR2 ANQGSEA. This chain's CDR3 is CSVEEWSENTGELFF.

The genes are TRBV20-1 and TRBJ1-2; absent DNA, TCRdb's TRBD1 call cannot be checked. Germline V CDR1 and CDR2: DFQATT, SNEGSKA (reference sequence). The CDR3 is made up of 13 amino acids. The CDR3 here is CSEGTGKRNGYTF.

V and J are TRBV7-9 and TRBJ2-1; TCRdb outputs TRBD1, but without DNA this stays unchecked. Germline-derived CDR1 and CDR2 are SEHNR and FQNEAQ (reference sequence). The CDR3 is made up of 15 amino acids. The CDR3 spells CASSPLRGDYNEQFF.

The J gene is TRBJ2-5, the V gene TRBV12-3 or TRBV12-4. The CDR3 is made up of 14 amino acids. The CDR3 region is CASSLSGGQETQYF.

This chain connects TRBV29-1 to TRBJ2-3; absent DNA, TCRdb's TRBD1 call cannot be checked. The CDR3 covers 14 residues. CDR1 and CDR2 from the germline V gene are SQVTM and ANQGSEA. The CDR3 sequence: CSVDGVTDWDTQYF.

CDR3 region: CASSQVGQGYEQYF. V usage is TRBV7-9 and J usage is TRBJ2-7; as DNA is missing, the TRBD1 call by TCRdb cannot be tested. The germline V gene encodes CDR1 SEHNR and CDR2 FQNEAQ (reference sequence). The CDR3 length is 14 residues.

The V gene is TRBV12-3 or TRBV12-4, the J gene TRBJ1-1. The CDR3 is 13 residues long. The CDR3 sequence: CASSSQEGVEAFF.

The rearrangement joins TRBV29-1 to TRBJ2-5; TCRdb reports TRBD2, a call that lacks DNA to check it against. The germline gives CDR1 SQVTM, CDR2 ANQGSEA. This CDR3 is built from 14 residues. The CDR3 region is CSVRLAGRGETQYF.

The chain couples TRBV7-3 to TRBJ2-1; lacking DNA, the TRBD1 call made by TCRdb goes unchecked. The CDR3 consists of 16 residues. Germline lookup yields CDR1 SGHTA and CDR2 FQGTGA. CDR3 loop: CASSYTPGSLYNEQFF.

The chain joins TRBV3-1 to TRBJ2-6; TCRdb picks TRBD2, but there is no DNA to check that call. The CDR3 extends over 20 amino acids. The germline gives CDR1 LGHDT, CDR2 YNNKEL (reference sequence). The CDR3 loop reads CASSQGESLPLSSGANVLTF.

The chain combines TRBV19 with TRBJ2-1; the TRBD1 assignment by TCRdb is unverifiable without DNA. CDR1 and CDR2 from the germline V gene are LNHDA and SQIVND (reference sequence). The CDR3 totals 16 residues. The chain's CDR3 is CASSIEARGLYNEQFF.

The V and J genes are TRBV7-3 and TRBJ2-3; TCRdb returns TRBD1, unconfirmable since there is no DNA. The germline V gene encodes CDR1 SGHTA and CDR2 FQGTGA. CDR3 size: 17 residues. The CDR3 loop is CASSLQVTPMGPDTQYF.

The chain links TRBV3-1 to TRBJ1-4. The CDR3 consists of 13 residues. Germline CDR1 reads LGHDT; CDR2 reads YNNKEL (reference sequence). Here the CDR3 reads CASKDELNEKLFF.